The next 2 T cell receptor beta chains were all read from a single sample in a study of early T cells in non-severe SARS-CoV-2 infection. TCRdb passed the 5' RACE reads through MiXCR, listing each CDR3 protein once. The sample lists approximately 71,000 distinct CDR3 sequences, 10% to 15% occurring once. The sequenced material came from whole blood. The receptors shown here come from an adult who was a healthcare worker with PCR-confirmed SARS-CoV-2 infection or an uninfected control (not recorded which).

This clonotype was counted at least ten times. At one end the junction does not follow the germline gene, possibly because of a read error. This chain joins TRBV29-1 and TRBJ2-3; D uncertain. Germline CDR1 SQVTM, CDR2 ANQGSEA. The CDR3 loop spans 12 amino acids. The CDR3 coding sequence is TGCAGCGTTGAATTACTCACAGATACGCAGTTTTTT. Translated, it gives CSVELLTDTQFF.

This clonotype occurred many times. The V call is TRBV18, the J call TRBJ1-1, with 8 bases fitting TRBD1. CDR1 is KGHSH, CDR2 LQKENI, per germline. After removal of 6 bases from V and 6 bases from J, the junction contained 15 bases not matched to a gene. The CDR3 has 16 amino acids. The CDR3 nucleotides are TGTGCCAGCTCCCACGGCGCAGGGGGCGCAGGTTCTGAAGCTTTCTTT. Protein product: CASSHGAGGAGSEAFF. Using reference TRBV18 and TRBJ1-1 for the parts outside the CDR3, the full variable domain is NAGVMQNPRHLVRRRGQEARLRCSPMKGHSHVYWYRQLPEEGLKFMVYLQKENIIDESGMPKERFSAEFPKEGPSILRIQQVVRGDSAAYFCASSHGAGGAGSEAFFGQGTRLTVV.